Included here is one T cell receptor beta chain sequence, with context. These data originate in a study of CD8+ T cells in alopecia areata. Whole-study context: Treated patients received oral tofacitinib, 5 to 10 mg twice daily.

Trimming cost V 0 bases and J 3 bases, with 20 bases left between them. CDR1 and CDR2 (germline): KGHSY, FQNENV. The CDR3 runs to 18 residues. Extracted RNA was reverse transcribed, and the resulting cDNA served as sequencing template. Method: immunoSEQ multiplex PCR; TCRdb's copy keeps in-frame clones and lacks some. The repertoire holds 45,000 to 70,000 clones, with over 95% as singletons. PBMCs provided sorted CD4+ and CD8+ T cells. Sequencing was performed on CD8+ T cells sorted from blood, taken at week 0. This sequence originates from a human donor with alopecia areata. The J gene is TRBJ2-5, the V gene TRBV16; no firm D call. The CDR3 DNA is TGTGCCAGCAGCCAATCCTTTCGCCAGGCAGACGAAAAAGAGACCCAGTACTTC. As protein: CASSQSFRQADEKETQYF.